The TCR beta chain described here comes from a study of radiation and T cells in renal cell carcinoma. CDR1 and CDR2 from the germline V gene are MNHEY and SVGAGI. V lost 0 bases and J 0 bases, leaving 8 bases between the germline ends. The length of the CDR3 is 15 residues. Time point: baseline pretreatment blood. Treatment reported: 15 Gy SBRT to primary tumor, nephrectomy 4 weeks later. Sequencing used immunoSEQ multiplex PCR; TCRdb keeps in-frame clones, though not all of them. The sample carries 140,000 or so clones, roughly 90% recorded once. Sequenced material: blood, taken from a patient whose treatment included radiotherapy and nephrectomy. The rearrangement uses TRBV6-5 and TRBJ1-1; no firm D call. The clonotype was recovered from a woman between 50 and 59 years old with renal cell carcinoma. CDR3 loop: CASSYSRLMNTEAFF. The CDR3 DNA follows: TGTGCCAGCAGTTACTCGCGCCTCATGAACACTGAAGCTTTCTTT.